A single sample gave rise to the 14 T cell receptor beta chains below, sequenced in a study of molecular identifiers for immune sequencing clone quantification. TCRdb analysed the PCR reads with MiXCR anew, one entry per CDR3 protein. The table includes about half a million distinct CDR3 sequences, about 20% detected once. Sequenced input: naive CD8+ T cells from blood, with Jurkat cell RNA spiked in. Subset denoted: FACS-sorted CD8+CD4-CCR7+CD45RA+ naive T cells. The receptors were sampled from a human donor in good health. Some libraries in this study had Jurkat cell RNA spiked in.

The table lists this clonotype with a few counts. The CDR3 spells CASSLPGQAVSEQYF. The CDR3 DNA follows: TGTGCCAGCAGTTTACCGGGACAGGCGGTATCCGAGCAGTACTTC. The chain combines TRBV27 with TRBJ2-7; the match to TRBD1 covers 8 bases. CDR3 size: 15 residues. The ends lost 2 bases at V and 6 bases at J; junction bases unmatched: 9. Looked up from germline, CDR1 is MNHEY and CDR2 is SMNVEV (reference sequence).

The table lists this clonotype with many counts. The CDR3 DNA reads as TGCGCCAGCAGCCAAGATCGGCAGACCTGGCTGAGTACTGAAGCTTTCTTT. As protein: CASSQDRQTWLSTEAFF. V usage is TRBV4-3 and J usage is TRBJ1-1; D is uncertain. Germline CDR1 is LGHNA and CDR2 is YSLEER. The CDR3 has 17 residues. Trimming cost V 0 bases and J 5 bases, with 19 bases left between them.

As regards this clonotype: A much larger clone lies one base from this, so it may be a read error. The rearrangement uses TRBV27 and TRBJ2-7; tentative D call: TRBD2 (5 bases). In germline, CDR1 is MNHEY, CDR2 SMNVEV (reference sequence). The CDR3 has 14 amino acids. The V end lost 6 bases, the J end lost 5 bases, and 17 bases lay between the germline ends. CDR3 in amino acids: CASSLELAIHEQYF. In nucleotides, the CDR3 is TGTGCCAGCAGCCTAGAGCTAGCCATCCACGAGCAGTACTTC.

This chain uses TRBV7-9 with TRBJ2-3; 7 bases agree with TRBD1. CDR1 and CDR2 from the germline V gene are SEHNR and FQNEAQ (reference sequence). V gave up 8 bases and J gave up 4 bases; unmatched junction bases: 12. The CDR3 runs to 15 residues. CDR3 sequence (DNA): TGTGCCAGCGATTGGGAACAGGGGTGGGCAGATACGCAGTATTTT. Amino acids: CASDWEQGWADTQYF.

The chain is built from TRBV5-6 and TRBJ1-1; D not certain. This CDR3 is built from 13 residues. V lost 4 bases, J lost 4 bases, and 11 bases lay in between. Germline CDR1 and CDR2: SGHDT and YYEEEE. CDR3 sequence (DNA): TGTGCCAGCAGCGGTAGGGATTTCACTGAAGCTTTCTTT. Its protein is CASSGRDFTEAFF.

This chain's CDR3 is CASTSLAGAFNEQFF. CDR3 sequence (DNA): TGTGCCAGCACTTCACTAGCGGGAGCCTTCAATGAGCAGTTCTTC. This chain uses TRBV12-3 or TRBV12-4 with TRBJ2-7, with 11 positions matching TRBD2. The J call may be in error: the DNA end matches TRBJ2-1 better. This CDR3 has 15 amino acids.

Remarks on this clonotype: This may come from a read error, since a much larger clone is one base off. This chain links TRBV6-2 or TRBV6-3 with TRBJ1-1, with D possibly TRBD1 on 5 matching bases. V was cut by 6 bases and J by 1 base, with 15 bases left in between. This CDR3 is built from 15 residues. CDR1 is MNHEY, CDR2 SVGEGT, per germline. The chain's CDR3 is CASRRTRGSNTEAFF. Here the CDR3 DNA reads TGTGCCAGCAGGCGGACAAGGGGATCGAACACTGAAGCTTTCTTT.

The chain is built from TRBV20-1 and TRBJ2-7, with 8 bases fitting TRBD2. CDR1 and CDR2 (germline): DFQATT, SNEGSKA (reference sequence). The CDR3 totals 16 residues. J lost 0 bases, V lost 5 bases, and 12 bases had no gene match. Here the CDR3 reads CSAEPLLAVSSYEQYF. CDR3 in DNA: TGCAGTGCTGAACCCCTACTAGCGGTGAGCTCCTACGAGCAGTACTTC.

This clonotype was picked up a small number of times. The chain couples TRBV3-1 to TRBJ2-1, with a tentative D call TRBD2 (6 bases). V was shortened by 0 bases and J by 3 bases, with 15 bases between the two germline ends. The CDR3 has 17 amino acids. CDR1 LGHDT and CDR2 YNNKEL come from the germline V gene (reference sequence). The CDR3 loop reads CASSQEEGEVHYNEQFF. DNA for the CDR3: TGTGCCAGCAGCCAAGAGGAGGGAGAAGTCCACTACAATGAGCAGTTCTTC.

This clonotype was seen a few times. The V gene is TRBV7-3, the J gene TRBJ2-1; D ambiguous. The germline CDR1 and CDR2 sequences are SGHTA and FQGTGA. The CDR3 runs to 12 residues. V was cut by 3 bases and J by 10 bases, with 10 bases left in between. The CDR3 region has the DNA TGTGCCAGCAGCTTTAGCAACGAAGAGCAGTTCTTC. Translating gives CASSFSNEEQFF.

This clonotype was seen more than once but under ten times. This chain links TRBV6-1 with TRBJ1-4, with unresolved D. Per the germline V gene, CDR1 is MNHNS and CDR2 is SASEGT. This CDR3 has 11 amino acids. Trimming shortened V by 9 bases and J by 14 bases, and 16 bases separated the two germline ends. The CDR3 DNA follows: TGTGCCAGTGGAGTCAACGGAAACCTGTTTTTT. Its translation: CASGVNGNLFF.

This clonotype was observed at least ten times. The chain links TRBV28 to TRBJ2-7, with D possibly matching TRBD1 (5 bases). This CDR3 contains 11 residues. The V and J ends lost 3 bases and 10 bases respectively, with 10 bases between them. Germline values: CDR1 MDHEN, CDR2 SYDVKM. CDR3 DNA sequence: TGTGCCAGCAGTTTCTATGGGGCCCAGTACTTC. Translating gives CASSFYGAQYF.

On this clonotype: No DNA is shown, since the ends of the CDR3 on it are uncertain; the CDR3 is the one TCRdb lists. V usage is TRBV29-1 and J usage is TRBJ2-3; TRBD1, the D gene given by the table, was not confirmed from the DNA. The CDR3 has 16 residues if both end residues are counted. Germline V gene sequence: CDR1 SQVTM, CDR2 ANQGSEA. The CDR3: CSVGAGTGISYNERFF.

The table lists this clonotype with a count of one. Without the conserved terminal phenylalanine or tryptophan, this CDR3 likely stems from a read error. The CDR3 sequence is CASSFPPPGRGSGRPSSYEQYS. Here the CDR3 DNA reads TGTGCCAGCAGTTTCCCCCCGCCGGGTCGTGGTAGCGGGAGGCCGAGCTCCTACGAGCAGTACTCC. This chain links TRBV28 with TRBJ2-7; 10 bases agree with TRBD2. This CDR3 spans 22 amino acids. Germline assignment: CDR1 MDHEN and CDR2 SYDVKM. J was trimmed by 0 bases and V by 3 bases; bases with no gene match: 23.